This T cell receptor beta chain was identified during a study of blood T cells in healthy people across ages. Study-wide findings and caveats: In older individuals, TCR beta diversity per million T cells was lower, falling roughly linearly with age.

Note on this clonotype: Antigen unknown.

Germline V gives CDR1 SQVTM, CDR2 ANQGSEA. V shed 8 bases and J shed 2 bases, with 14 bases lying between them. This CDR3 comprises 13 residues. A second about 6 to 12 cycle PCR used barcoded and J-beta primers. TCRdb reprocessed the 5' RACE reads via MiXCR and lists one record per CDR3 protein. The sample shows approximately 800,000 distinct CDR3 sequences, approximately 67% of them seen only once. The sequencing sample was made of blood. The V call is TRBV29-1, the J call TRBJ2-3, with D possibly being TRBD1 (6 bases). The sequence derives from a young man in good health. CDR3 region: CSSDRSNTDTQYF. CDR3 DNA sequence: TGCAGCTCCGACAGGTCCAACACAGATACGCAGTATTTT.